The rows below give T cell receptor beta chains drawn from one sample of a study of CD4 T cells in relation to SARS-CoV-2 and coronaviruses. These TCRs are of unknown antigen specificity. The repertoire was sequenced with immunoSEQ multiplex PCR; TCRdb's copy has only in-frame clones and lacks some. Among around 23,000 clones listed, more than 65% were seen once. Input material: CD4+ T cells from PBMCs, cultured in vitro. The receptors come from a human donor in good health. CDR3s include the opening cysteine and the closing phenylalanine or tryptophan. The order of the fields is J gene, CDR3 length, V gene, D gene, clone size, CDR3 DNA, CDR3 protein. A D gene is named only where the DNA matches it firmly. Expanded clones get a size class; other rows say once, few or many, or leave the size out.

TRBJ1-4	14	TRBV28	-	-	TGTGCCAGCAGTTTGAGACAGCTTAATGAAAAACTGTTTTTT	CASSLRQLNEKLFF
TRBJ2-1	16	TRBV18	TRBD2	-	TGTGCCAGCTCCCGGACTAGCGTTAGCTCCTACAATGAGCAGTTCTTC	CASSRTSVSSYNEQFF
TRBJ2-5	16	TRBV2	TRBD2	-	TGTGCCAGCAGGGCGACTACTAGCGGGAGTTGGGAGACCCAGTACTTC	CASRATTSGSWETQYF
TRBJ2-5	15	TRBV11-2	-	-	TGTGCCAGCAGCCCCGGGACTTTTAGGGCCGAGACCCAGTACTTC	CASSPGTFRAETQYF
TRBJ1-3	18	TRBV9	-	-	TGTGCCAGCAGCTCCGTAGTGGGGACTGCGAGCTCTGGAAACACCATATATTTT	CASSSVVGTASSGNTIYF
TRBJ2-7	15	TRBV9	TRBD2	-	TGTGCCAGCAGCGCCCACAGCGGGAGTATGTACGAGCAGTACTTC	CASSAHSGSMYEQYF
TRBJ1-1	12	TRBV24-1	-	-	TGTGCCACCAGTGATACTAATACTGAAGCTTTCTTT	CATSDTNTEAFF
TRBJ2-1	15	TRBV6-1	TRBD2	-	TGTGCCAGCAGTGAGGTGACTAGCAAAAACAATGAGCAGTTCTTC	CASSEVTSKNNEQFF
TRBJ1-1	13	TRBV7-8	TRBD1	-	TGTGCCAGCAGTCAGGGGGGGAACACTGAAGCTTTCTTT	CASSQGGNTEAFF
TRBJ2-7	14	TRBV19	-	few	TGTGCCAGTAGTATCGCCAGGGGATCCTACGAGCAGTACTTC	CASSIARGSYEQYF
TRBJ1-1	13	TRBV29-1	TRBD1	-	TGCAGCGTTCAGGGGGCTAGCGGCACTGAAGCTTTCTTT	CSVQGASGTEAFF
TRBJ1-2	17	TRBV11-2	TRBD1	-	TGTGCCAGCAGCCCCCAGCCCCCGGACAGGGCCAACTATGGCTACACCTTC	CASSPQPPDRANYGYTF
TRBJ1-2	13	TRBV25-1	-	-	TGTGCCAGCAGTGACGTTCGTAACTATGGCTACACCTTC	CASSDVRNYGYTF
TRBJ2-1	14	TRBV4-1	-	once	TGCGCCAGCAGCCATGGTCTGAATAACAATGAGCAGTTCTTC	CASSHGLNNNEQFF
TRBJ1-4	14	TRBV29-1	TRBD1	-	TGCAGCGTTGAGATCCGGGACAGGGGTGAAAAACTGTTTTTT	CSVEIRDRGEKLFF
TRBJ2-7	14	TRBV5-4	-	-	TGTGCCAGCAGCTTGGAACGGACCTCCTACGAGCAGTACTTC	CASSLERTSYEQYF
TRBJ1-5	16	TRBV2	-	few	TGTGCCAGCAGTGAAACCCCGGGGAGTAACCATCAGCCCCAGCATTTT	CASSETPGSNHQPQHF
TRBJ2-3	14	TRBV6-5	TRBD1	-	TGTGCCAGCAGTTACAAGGGACAGTCAGATACGCAGTATTTT	CASSYKGQSDTQYF
TRBJ2-1	13	TRBV19	-	-	TGTGCCAGTAGTATAGGCGGTTACAATGAGCAGTTCTTC	CASSIGGYNEQFF
TRBJ2-1	15	TRBV6-5	-	-	TGTGCCAGCAGTCAGGGGTCCGCCTCCTACAATGAGCAGTTCTTC	CASSQGSASYNEQFF
TRBJ2-2	18	TRBV6-2/TRBV6-3	-	-	TGTGCCAGCAGTTGGCCTAGCGACTCGGCGAGGGACACCGGGGAGCTGTTTTTT	CASSWPSDSARDTGELFF
TRBJ2-5	14	TRBV24-1	-	-	TGTGCCAACCCAGACCGGGTCGTTGCAGAGACCCAGTACTTC	CANPDRVVAETQYF
TRBJ2-7	18	TRBV5-1	TRBD2	-	TGCGCCAGCAGCTTGGTCTCTCCAAGCGGGATAGGAAGCTACGAGCAGTACTTC	CASSLVSPSGIGSYEQYF
TRBJ2-7	14	TRBV5-1	TRBD2	once	TGCGCCAGCAGCGTAGCGGGGTCCTCCTACGAGCAGTACTTC	CASSVAGSSYEQYF
TRBJ2-3	17	TRBV28	TRBD2	-	TGTGCCAGCAGTCCCTGGACTAGCGGGCCTAGCACAGATACGCAGTATTTT	CASSPWTSGPSTDTQYF
TRBJ1-5	15	TRBV5-6	-	few	TGTGCCAGCAGCTTGGGTCCCCGGACACATCAGCCCCAGCATTTT	CASSLGPRTHQPQHF
TRBJ1-2	16	TRBV21-1	-	-	TGTGCCAGCAGCAAAGACGGGGGCCAGGGCCTTAGTGGCTACACCTTC	CASSKDGGQGLSGYTF
TRBJ2-7	16	TRBV5-4	TRBD2	-	TGTGCCAGCAGATCTGGACTAGCGGGGCAAGCCTACGAGCAGTACTTC	CASRSGLAGQAYEQYF
TRBJ1-5	16	TRBV19	TRBD1	-	TGTGCCAGTAGTATATGGGACAGGGGGCTCATTCAGCCCCAGCATTTT	CASSIWDRGLIQPQHF
TRBJ2-1	14	TRBV6-2/TRBV6-3	TRBD2	-	TGTGCCAGCAGTCTAGGCGGACTAGACAATGAGCAGTTCTTC	CASSLGGLDNEQFF
TRBJ2-1	15	TRBV7-9	-	-	TGTGCCAGCAGCCCCTCCCAGGATACCTACAATGAGCAGTTCTTC	CASSPSQDTYNEQFF
TRBJ1-2	15	TRBV6-5	-	-	TGTGCCAGCAGTTACGGGACAACGGCAGTTGATGGCTACACCTTC	CASSYGTTAVDGYTF
TRBJ2-7	14	TRBV27	TRBD1	-	TGTGCCAGCAGTTTGGACAGGGGGCCCTACGAGCAGTACTTC	CASSLDRGPYEQYF
TRBJ1-5	14	TRBV28	-	-	TGTGCCAGCAGTTTGGCAGGGTCCGCTCAGCCCCAGCATTTT	CASSLAGSAQPQHF
TRBJ2-1	14	TRBV19	TRBD2	-	TGTGCCAGTGCCCTAGCGGGAGTTGAGCGTGAGCAGTTCTTC	CASALAGVEREQFF
TRBJ2-7	16	TRBV7-9	-	once	TGTGCCAGCAGCCTAGGGGCGGGACACCCCCTAGTCGAGCAGTACTTC	CASSLGAGHPLVEQYF
TRBJ2-1	14	TRBV27	-	-	TGTGCCAGCAGTTTAGGGGGGCCCTACAATGAGCAGTTCTTC	CASSLGGPYNEQFF
TRBJ1-3	16	TRBV27	-	few	TGTGCCAGCAGCTCAAAAGGGGTAGCTTCTGGAAACACCATATATTTT	CASSSKGVASGNTIYF
TRBJ1-1	13	TRBV2	-	-	TGTGCCAGCAGTGGCAGGGGAGTCACTGAAGCTTTCTTT	CASSGRGVTEAFF
TRBJ1-2	15	TRBV10-3	TRBD1	-	TGTGCCATCAGTGGGAGGACAGGAGTCGACTATGGCTACACCTTC	CAISGRTGVDYGYTF
TRBJ1-2	13	TRBV30	-	-	TGTGCCTGGAGAAGGACAGTTAACTATGGCTACACCTTC	CAWRRTVNYGYTF
TRBJ1-1	13	TRBV18	-	-	TGTGCCAGCTCACCGTCGAGGGACACTGAAGCTTTCTTT	CASSPSRDTEAFF
TRBJ2-1	16	TRBV24-1	TRBD2	-	TGTGCCACCAGTGACCTCGGGGGTAGCGGGGGGTTGGAGCAGTTCTTC	CATSDLGGSGGLEQFF
TRBJ1-2	12	TRBV15	-	-	TGTGCCACCAGCACCGGGGACCGGGGCTACACCTTC	CATSTGDRGYTF